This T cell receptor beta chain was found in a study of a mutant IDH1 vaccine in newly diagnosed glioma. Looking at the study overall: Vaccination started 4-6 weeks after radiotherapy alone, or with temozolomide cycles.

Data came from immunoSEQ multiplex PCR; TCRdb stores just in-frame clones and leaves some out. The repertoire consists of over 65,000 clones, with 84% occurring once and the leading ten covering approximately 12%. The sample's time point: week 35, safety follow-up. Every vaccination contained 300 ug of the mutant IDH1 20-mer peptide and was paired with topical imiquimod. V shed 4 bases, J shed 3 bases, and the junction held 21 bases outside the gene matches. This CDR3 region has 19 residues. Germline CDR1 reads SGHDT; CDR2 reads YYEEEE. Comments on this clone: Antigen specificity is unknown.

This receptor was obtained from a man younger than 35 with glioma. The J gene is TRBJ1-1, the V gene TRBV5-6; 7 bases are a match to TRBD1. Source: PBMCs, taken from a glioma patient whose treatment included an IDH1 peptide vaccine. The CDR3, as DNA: TGTGCCAGCAGCCTCCAGGGGGGCGGGACAAACAACGATTACACTGAAGCTTTCTTT. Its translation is CASSLQGGGTNNDYTEAFF.